The text below deals with one T cell receptor (beta chain). Its antigen is unidentified. This entry belongs to a study of shared clonotypes between healthy human individuals. Study information: For every donor, three CD4 naive, three CD4 memory, two CD8 naive and one CD8 memory plates were used. Findings and caveats of the study: A small donor pool kept down the genetic and exposure-history diversity that was represented. Naive subsets tended to show greater estimated richness than memory subsets. It was the non-shared clonotypes that had lower generation probabilities than clonotypes shared by all four donors.

This CDR3 is 15 amino acids long. Trimming pared 1 base from V and 0 bases from J, leaving 9 bases between. Germline assignment: CDR1 MDHEN and CDR2 SYDVKM. CD45RO-negative, CCR7-selected cells formed the naive CD8 fraction, which excluded terminally differentiated effector memory CD45RA+ cells. Sequencing used immunoSEQ multiplex PCR; TCRdb keeps in-frame clones, though not all of them. The sample holds around 620,000 clones; approximately 95% are singletons and the top ten take over 0.095%. The TCR was taken from a woman under 40 in good health. The sample was naive CD8+ T cells sorted from blood. The V call is TRBV28, the J call TRBJ1-1; D call uncertain. The CDR3 loop is CASSLSGALNTEAFF. DNA for the CDR3: TGTGCCAGCAGTTTATCGGGCGCCCTGAACACTGAAGCTTTCTTT.